The 10 T cell receptor beta chains presented below share a single source sample, sequenced in a study of blood T cell repertoires in COVID-19. Method: immunoSEQ multiplex PCR; TCRdb's copy keeps in-frame clones and lacks some. Of about 360,000 clones detected, around 88% appear once; the ten largest clones hold roughly 7.2%. Sequenced: peripheral blood. These receptors were taken from a woman aged 55-70 years with COVID-19, enrolled during active disease.

The genes are TRBV18 and TRBJ1-1, with 9 bases lining up with TRBD1. V lost 8 bases, J lost 2 bases, and 3 bases stayed unmatched. The length of the CDR3 is 13 residues. Germline V gene lookup returns CDR1 KGHSH and CDR2 LQKENI. The CDR3 is CASRQGVNTEAFF. DNA of the CDR3: TGTGCCAGCCGACAGGGGGTAAACACTGAAGCTTTCTTT.

This clone appeared a single time. The genes are TRBV19 and TRBJ1-1; D remains unclear. Deletions cut 3 bases from V and 1 base from J, with 9 bases between. The CDR3 loop spans 14 amino acids. Germline CDR1 reads LNHDA; CDR2 reads SQIVND (reference sequence). The CDR3 sequence: CASSIGLANTEAFF. CDR3 in DNA: TGTGCCAGTAGTATCGGGTTGGCGAACACTGAAGCTTTCTTT.

The J gene is TRBJ1-4, the V gene TRBV6-1; perhaps TRBD1 as D (5 bases). This CDR3 contains 15 residues. The V end was cut by 3 bases, the J end by 8 bases, with 16 bases between. The germline CDR1 and CDR2 sequences are MNHNS and SASEGT. The CDR3 loop reads CASSEMNQGGEKLFF. The CDR3 DNA follows: TGTGCCAGCAGTGAGATGAACCAGGGTGGAGAAAAACTGTTTTTT.

This clone was seen only a few times. The V gene is TRBV19, the J gene TRBJ2-7; 7 positions match TRBD1. Losses at the gene ends were 5 bases for V and 4 bases for J; bases not matched to a gene: 5. The CDR3 extends over 13 amino acids. Germline assignment: CDR1 LNHDA and CDR2 SQIVND (reference sequence). The CDR3 region is CASSRDRAYEQYF. CDR3 in DNA: TGTGCCAGTAGTCGGGACAGAGCTTACGAGCAGTACTTC.

The J gene is TRBJ2-7, the V gene TRBV7-9; TRBD2 aligns across 13 bases. Germline V gene lookup returns CDR1 SEHNR and CDR2 FQNEAQ (reference sequence). The CDR3 is 15 amino acids. After removal of 5 bases from V and 5 bases from J, the junction contained 6 bases not matched to a gene. CDR3 protein: CASSPPGTSGDEQYF. The CDR3 DNA reads as TGTGCCAGCAGCCCCCCCGGGACTAGCGGGGACGAGCAGTACTTC.

The count of this clone is one. This sequence joins TRBV7-3 and TRBJ2-7, with TRBD1 matching 10 bases. CDR1 is SGHTA, CDR2 FQGTGA, per germline. The V and J ends lost 4 bases and 5 bases, in that order; junction bases with no gene match: 5. This CDR3 comprises 14 residues. The CDR3 spells CASSSGTGEDEQYF. The CDR3 nucleotides are TGTGCCAGCAGCTCCGGGACAGGGGAGGACGAGCAGTACTTC.

The chain joins TRBV6-4 to TRBJ1-2, with a tentative D call TRBD1 (5 bases). Germline V CDR1 and CDR2: MRHNA, SNTAGT. The CDR3 runs 12 residues. V lost 2 bases, J lost 10 bases, and 11 bases lay in between. This CDR3 reads CASSDRGSDYTF. DNA of the CDR3: TGTGCCAGCAGTGACAGGGGCAGTGACTACACCTTC.

The chain employs TRBV4-1 and TRBJ2-1; the D gene is possibly TRBD1 (6 bases). This CDR3 contains 14 residues. Germline assignment: CDR1 MGHRA and CDR2 YSYEKL. V lost 2 bases to trimming and J lost 8 bases, with 13 bases between them. In DNA form, the CDR3 reads TGCGCCAGCAGCCAACTACAGGGTGGCGATGAGCAGTTCTTC. Its protein product is CASSQLQGGDEQFF.

This chain links TRBV13 with TRBJ2-7, with 8 bases aligning to TRBD1. From germline, CDR1 is PRHDT and CDR2 FYEKMQ (reference sequence). This CDR3 has 16 residues. The J segment lost 10 bases and the V segment lost 5 bases, leaving 19 bases of the junction unmatched. The CDR3 sequence is CASSIDAGTGSTGQYF. The DNA for the CDR3 is TGTGCCAGCAGCATCGACGCCGGGACAGGTTCAACGGGACAGTACTTC.

This sequence joins TRBV5-1 and TRBJ1-1; D unresolved. The germline CDR1 and CDR2 sequences are SGHRS and YFSETQ. Trimming took 1 base from V and 5 from J, leaving 18 bases between them. The CDR3 has 16 residues. The DNA for the CDR3 is TGCGCCAGCAGCTTGTCAGGTAGTTCGACCCAAACTGAAGCTTTCTTT. It codes for CASSLSGSSTQTEAFF.